This TCR beta chain was found in a study of response to subunit inactivated influenza vaccine. Trimming took 5 bases from V and 13 from J, leaving 24 bases between them. Per germline, CDR1 DFQATT and CDR2 SNEGSKA (reference sequence). The CDR3 runs to 14 residues. Overall study results and limits: The authors put forward the suggestion that each seasonal influenza vaccination may bring in only a limited number of new T cells.

TCRdb recomputed calls from the RT-PCR reads with MiXCR, one row per CDR3 protein. The sample includes hundreds of thousands of distinct CDR3 sequences, about 25% of them seen just once. Points on this clonotype: What it binds is not known.

The receptor was isolated from a man aged 45-60 years who received an inactivated influenza vaccine. The material was CD4+ T cells sorted from PBMCs, obtained less than 6 days after vaccination. This chain connects TRBV20-1 to TRBJ2-4; weak D call: TRBD1 (6 bases). CDR3 amino acids: CSAPPRDIGTLQYF. The CDR3 DNA reads as TGCAGTGCTCCCCCTCGGGACATCGGAACCTTACAGTACTTC.